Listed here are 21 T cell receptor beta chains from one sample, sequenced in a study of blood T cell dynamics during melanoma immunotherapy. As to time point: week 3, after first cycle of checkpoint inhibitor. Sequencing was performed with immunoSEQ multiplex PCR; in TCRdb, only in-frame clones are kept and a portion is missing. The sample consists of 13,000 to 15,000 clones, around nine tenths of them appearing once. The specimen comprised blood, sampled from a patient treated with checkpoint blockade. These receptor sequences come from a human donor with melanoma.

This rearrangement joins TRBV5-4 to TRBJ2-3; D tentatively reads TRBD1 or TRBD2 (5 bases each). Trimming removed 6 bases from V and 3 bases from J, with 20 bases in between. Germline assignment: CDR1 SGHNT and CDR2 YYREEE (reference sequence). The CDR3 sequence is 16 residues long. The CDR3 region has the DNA TGTGCCAGCATCCCAAATCCTGGGGGAACGACAGATACGCAGTATTTT. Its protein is CASIPNPGGTTDTQYF.

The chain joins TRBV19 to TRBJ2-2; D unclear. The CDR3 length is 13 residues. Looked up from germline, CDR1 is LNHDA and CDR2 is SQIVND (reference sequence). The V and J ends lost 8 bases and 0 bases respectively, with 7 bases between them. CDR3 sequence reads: CASSWSNTGELFF. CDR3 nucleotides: TGTGCCAGTTCATGGTCGAACACCGGGGAGCTGTTTTTT.

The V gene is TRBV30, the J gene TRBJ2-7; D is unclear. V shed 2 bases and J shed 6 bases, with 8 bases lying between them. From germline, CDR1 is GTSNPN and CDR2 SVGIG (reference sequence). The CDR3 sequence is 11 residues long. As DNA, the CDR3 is TGTGCCTGGAGTCCCGGCGTCGAGCAGTACTTC. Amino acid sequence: CAWSPGVEQYF.

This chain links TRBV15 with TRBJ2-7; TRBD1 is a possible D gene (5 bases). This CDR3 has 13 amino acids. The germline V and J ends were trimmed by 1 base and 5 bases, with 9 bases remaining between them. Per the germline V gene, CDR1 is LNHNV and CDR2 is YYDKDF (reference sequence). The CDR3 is CATSRAAGHEQYF. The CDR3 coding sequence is TGTGCCACCAGCAGAGCCGCAGGGCACGAGCAGTACTTC.

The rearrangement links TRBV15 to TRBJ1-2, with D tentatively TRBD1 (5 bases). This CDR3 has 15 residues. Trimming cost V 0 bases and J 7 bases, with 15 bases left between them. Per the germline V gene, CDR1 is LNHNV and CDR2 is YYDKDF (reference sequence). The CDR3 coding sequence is TGTGCCACCAGCAGAGATGGGGGGGTGTCGGGTGGCTACACCTTC. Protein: CATSRDGGVSGGYTF.

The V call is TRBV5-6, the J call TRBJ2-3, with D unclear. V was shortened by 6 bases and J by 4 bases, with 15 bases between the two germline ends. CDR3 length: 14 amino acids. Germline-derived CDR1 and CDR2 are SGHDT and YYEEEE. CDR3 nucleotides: TGTGCCAGCACGGATAGTGTGTTTGCAGATACGCAGTATTTT. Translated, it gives CASTDSVFADTQYF.

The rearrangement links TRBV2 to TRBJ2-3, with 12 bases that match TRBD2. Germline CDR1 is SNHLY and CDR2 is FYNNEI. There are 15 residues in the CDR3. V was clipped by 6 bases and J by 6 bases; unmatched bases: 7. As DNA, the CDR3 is TGTGCCAGCAGGCGACTAGCGGGAGCGGGTGATACGCAGTATTTT. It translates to CASRRLAGAGDTQYF.

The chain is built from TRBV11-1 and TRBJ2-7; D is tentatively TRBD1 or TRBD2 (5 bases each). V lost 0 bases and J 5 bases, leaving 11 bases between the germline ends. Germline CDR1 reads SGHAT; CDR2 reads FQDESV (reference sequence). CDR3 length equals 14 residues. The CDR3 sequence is CASSLAGPRNEQYF. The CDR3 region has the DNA TGTGCCAGCAGCTTAGCGGGACCCCGGAACGAGCAGTACTTC.

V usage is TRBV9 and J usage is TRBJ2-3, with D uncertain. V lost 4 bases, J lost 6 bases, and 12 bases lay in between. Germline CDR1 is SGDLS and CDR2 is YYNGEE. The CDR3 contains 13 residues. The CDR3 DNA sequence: TGTGCCAGCAGCATCAGAGGAAGGGATACGCAGTATTTT. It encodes CASSIRGRDTQYF.

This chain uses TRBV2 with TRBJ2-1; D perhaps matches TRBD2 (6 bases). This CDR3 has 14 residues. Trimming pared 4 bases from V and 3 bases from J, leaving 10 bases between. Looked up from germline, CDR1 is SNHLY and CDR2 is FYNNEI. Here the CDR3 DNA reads TGTGCCAGCAGTGCTAGCGCGGTCTACAATGAGCAGTTCTTC. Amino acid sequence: CASSASAVYNEQFF.

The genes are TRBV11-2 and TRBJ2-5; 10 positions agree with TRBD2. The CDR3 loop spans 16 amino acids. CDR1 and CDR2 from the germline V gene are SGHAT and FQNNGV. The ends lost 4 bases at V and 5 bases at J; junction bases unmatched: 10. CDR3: CASSSRDSGGRETQYF. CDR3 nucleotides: TGTGCCAGCAGCTCCCGAGATAGCGGGGGGAGGGAGACCCAGTACTTC.

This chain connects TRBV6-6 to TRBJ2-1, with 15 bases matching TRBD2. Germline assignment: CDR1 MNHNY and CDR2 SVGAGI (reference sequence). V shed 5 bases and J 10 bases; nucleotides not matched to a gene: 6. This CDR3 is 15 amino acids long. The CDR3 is CASSRTSGGAGEQFF. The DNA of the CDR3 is TGTGCCAGCAGTCGGACTAGCGGGGGGGCCGGGGAGCAGTTCTTC.

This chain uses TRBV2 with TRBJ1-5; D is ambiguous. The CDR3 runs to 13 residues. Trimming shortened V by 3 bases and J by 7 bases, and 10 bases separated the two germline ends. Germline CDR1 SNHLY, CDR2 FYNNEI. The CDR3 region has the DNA TGTGCCAGCAGTGAGAGTGACGGACAGCCCCAGCATTTT. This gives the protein CASSESDGQPQHF.

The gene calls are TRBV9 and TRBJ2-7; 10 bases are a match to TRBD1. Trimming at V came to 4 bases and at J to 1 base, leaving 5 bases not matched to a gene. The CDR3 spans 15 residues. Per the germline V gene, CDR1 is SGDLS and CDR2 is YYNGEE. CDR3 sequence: CASSNGQGGSYEQYF. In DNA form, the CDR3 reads TGTGCCAGCAGCAACGGACAGGGGGGATCCTACGAGCAGTACTTC.

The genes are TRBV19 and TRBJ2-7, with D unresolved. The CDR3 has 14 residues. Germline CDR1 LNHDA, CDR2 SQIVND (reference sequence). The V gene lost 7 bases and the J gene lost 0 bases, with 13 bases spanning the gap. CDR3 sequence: CASKNGLSSYEQYF. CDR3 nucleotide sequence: TGTGCCAGTAAAAACGGCCTGAGCTCCTACGAGCAGTACTTC.

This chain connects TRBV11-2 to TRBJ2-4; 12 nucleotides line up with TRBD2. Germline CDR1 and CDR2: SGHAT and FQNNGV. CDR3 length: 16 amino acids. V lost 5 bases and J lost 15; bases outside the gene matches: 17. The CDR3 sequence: CASSEGLAGPLGIGYF. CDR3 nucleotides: TGTGCCAGCAGCGAGGGACTAGCGGGTCCCCTAGGGATTGGGTACTTC.

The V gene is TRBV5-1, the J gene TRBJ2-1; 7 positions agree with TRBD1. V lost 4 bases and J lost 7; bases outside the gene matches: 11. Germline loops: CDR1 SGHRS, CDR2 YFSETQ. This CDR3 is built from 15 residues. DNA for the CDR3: TGCGCCAGCAGCAGAGACAGGGTGTTGAGAAATGAGCAGTTCTTC. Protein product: CASSRDRVLRNEQFF.

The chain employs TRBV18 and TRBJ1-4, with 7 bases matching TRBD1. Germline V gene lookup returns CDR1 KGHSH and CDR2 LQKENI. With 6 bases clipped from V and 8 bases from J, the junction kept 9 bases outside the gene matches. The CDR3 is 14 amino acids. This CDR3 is CASSRQGPVEKLFF. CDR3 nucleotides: TGTGCCAGCTCCAGACAGGGACCCGTGGAAAAACTGTTTTTT.

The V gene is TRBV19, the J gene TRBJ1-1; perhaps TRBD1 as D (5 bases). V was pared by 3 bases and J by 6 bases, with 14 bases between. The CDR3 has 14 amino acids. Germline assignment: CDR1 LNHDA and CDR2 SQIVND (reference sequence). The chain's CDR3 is CASSIGRGVAEAFF. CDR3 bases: TGTGCCAGTAGTATCGGACGGGGGGTGGCTGAAGCTTTCTTT. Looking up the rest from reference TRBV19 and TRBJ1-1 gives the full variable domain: DGGITQSPKYLFRKEGQNVTLSCEQNLNHDAMYWYRQDPGQGLRLIYYSQIVNDFQKGDIAEGYSVSREKKESFPLTVTSAQKNPTAFYLCASSIGRGVAEAFFGQGTRLTVV.

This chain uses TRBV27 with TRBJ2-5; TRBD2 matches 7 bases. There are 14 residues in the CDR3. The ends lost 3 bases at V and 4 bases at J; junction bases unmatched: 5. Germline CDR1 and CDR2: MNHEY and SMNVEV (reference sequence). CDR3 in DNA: TGTGCCAGCAGTTTCGCGGGAGCAGGAGAGACCCAGTACTTC. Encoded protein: CASSFAGAGETQYF.

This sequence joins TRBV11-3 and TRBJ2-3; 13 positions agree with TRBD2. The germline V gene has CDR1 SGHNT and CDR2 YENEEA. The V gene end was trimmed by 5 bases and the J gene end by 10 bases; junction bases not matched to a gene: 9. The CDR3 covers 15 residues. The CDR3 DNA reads TGTGCCAGCAGCCCGGGACTAGCGGGGTCCCAGGCGCAGTATTTT. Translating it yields CASSPGLAGSQAQYF.